The source of this TCR beta chain is a study of blood T cell repertoires in COVID-19. Whole-study context: Both acute and convalescent COVID-19 samples were obtained from the United States, Italy and Spain.

Original methodology: Amplification of reference gene primers was used by the study to estimate nucleated cell counts. Method: immunoSEQ multiplex PCR; TCRdb's copy keeps in-frame clones and lacks some. The DNA was the basis for D and trimming; V, J and clone size are from that table. The table shows 260,000 or so clones, with approximately 91% occurring only once. The CDR3 sequence is 12 residues long. Germline loops: CDR1 LGHDT, CDR2 YNNKEL (reference sequence). V lost 2 bases, J lost 4 bases, and 6 bases lay in between. The V and J genes are TRBV3-1 (or the pseudogene TRBV3-2) and TRBJ2-7; no firm D call. This receptor was obtained from a man aged 18 to 29 with active or convalescent COVID-19. Sequences were obtained from peripheral blood. CDR3 nucleotides: TGTGCCAGCAGCCAAACCGGGTACGAGCAGTACTTC. This sequence encodes CASSQTGYEQYF.